This T cell receptor beta chain was identified in a study of CD8 T cells in Susac syndrome. The V segment lost 4 bases and the J segment 2 bases; nucleotides outside the gene matches: 4. CDR3 length: 14 residues. Germline V lookup: CDR1 SGHVS, CDR2 FQNEAQ. RNA was extracted with the RNeasy kit, and a quantity of about 0.45 to 1 ug was reverse transcribed using random hexamers. Each CDR3 protein gets one entry after TCRdb re-called the immunoSEQ multiplex PCR reads with MiXCR. Among roughly 80,000 distinct CDR3 sequences listed, approximately 95% were seen once. This receptor was identified in a human donor with Susac syndrome. The sequenced sample was CD8+ T cells from PBMCs. The rearrangement uses TRBV7-8 and TRBJ2-7; 8 positions match TRBD1. The chain's CDR3 is CASSSPTGAYEQYF. CDR3 nucleotides: TGTGCCAGCAGCTCCCCGACAGGGGCCTACGAGCAGTACTTC.